Given below is one T cell receptor beta chain in context. Its antigen is not known. This specimen comes from a study of T cells after posttransplantation cyclophosphamide. Study-wide results and limits: Later blood repertoires were often dominated by clones from the donor CD8+ memory compartment. Recipient CMV seropositivity and CMV reactivation strongly tracked TRB clonality. Skin or GI-infiltrating T cells shared few TRB sequences with blood.

Profiling relied on immunoSEQ multiplex PCR, and the TCRdb table lists in-frame clones only, not all of them. The sample has about 17,000 clones, over 60% seen once; the top ten hold around a third. Busulfan-fludarabine conditioning, marrow transplant, and cyclophosphamide on days +3 and +4 were administered. V gave up 0 bases and J gave up 13 bases; unmatched junction bases: 8. Germline V gene sequence: CDR1 SGHNT, CDR2 YYREEE (reference sequence). The CDR3 loop spans 14 amino acids. The TCR was taken from a female patient in her 40s who received an allogeneic stem cell transplant from a related donor, was CMV-positive, and had no GVHD. Some of these T cells may belong to the graft donor. The rearrangement joins TRBV5-4 to TRBJ2-1, with TRBD2 matching 9 bases. Sequences were derived from CD8+ T cells sorted from PBMCs, sampled about 1,900 days after a stem cell transplant with posttransplant cyclophosphamide. The CDR3 loop is CASSLDGGGAGQFF. The CDR3 DNA reads as TGTGCCAGCAGCTTGGACGGCGGGGGGGCGGGCCAGTTCTTC.